One sample yielded the 27 T cell receptor beta chains listed below, sequenced in a study of vaccination and CD4 T cells after COVID-19. No antigen has been identified for these receptors. Once obtained from cultured CD4+ T cells, the DNA was sequenced using the Oncomine TCR Beta short-read assay. TCRdb re-derived calls from the PCR reads in MiXCR, one entry per CDR3 protein. Of under 13,000 distinct CDR3 sequences in the sample, under 85% are singletons; the top ten hold about 16%. Treatment specified: approximately nine-day PBMC culture with coronavirus spike peptide pools or control peptides (ViraFEST assay). Sequenced sample: CD4+ T cells from blood, cultured in vitro. These receptors all stem from a human donor who had recovered from COVID-19.

By frequency in the sample, this clonotype is medium-sized. CDR3 residues: CASSSFQGSGNTIYF. CDR3 nucleotides: TGTGCCAGCAGCTCCTTCCAGGGATCTGGAAACACCATATATTTT. J is TRBJ1-3 and V is TRBV7-2; D might be TRBD1 (5 bases). The length of the CDR3 is 15 residues. CDR1 SGHTA and CDR2 FQGNSA come from the germline V gene. Trimming pared 4 bases from V and 1 base from J, leaving 11 bases between.

This chain uses TRBV28 with TRBJ1-5; tentatively, D is TRBD1 (6 bases). The V end lost 6 bases, the J end lost 7 bases, and 16 bases lay between the germline ends. CDR1 is MDHEN, CDR2 SYDVKM, per germline. The CDR3 loop spans 14 amino acids. The CDR3 DNA follows: TGTGCCAGCAGCTTAGGGGGAATTGGGCAGCCCCAGCATTTT. This sequence encodes CASSLGGIGQPQHF. Complete variable domain (other parts from reference TRBV28 and TRBJ1-5): DVKVTQSSRYLVKRTGEKVFLECVQDMDHENMFWYRQDPGLGLRLIYFSYDVKMKEKGDIPEGYSVSREKKERFSLILESASTNQTSMYLCASSLGGIGQPQHFGDGTRLSIL.

This chain joins TRBV7-2 and TRBJ2-7; no clear D. Trimming left V 5 bases short and J 5 bases short, with 16 bases between. Per the germline V gene, CDR1 is SGHTA and CDR2 is FQGNSA. This CDR3 comprises 14 residues. The CDR3 coding sequence is TGTGCCAGCAGCCAAACGCGAGAGACCCACGAGCAGTACTTC. Translating it yields CASSQTRETHEQYF.

This clonotype has a handful of counts. The chain uses TRBV6-1 and TRBJ1-5, with D possibly TRBD1 on 5 matching bases. V was trimmed by 5 bases and J by 1 base, leaving 12 bases between them. In germline, CDR1 is MNHNS, CDR2 SASEGT. The CDR3 spans 15 residues. The CDR3, as DNA: TGTGCCAGCAGTCGAGGGACTTCAAGCAATCAGCCCCAGCATTTT. This translates into CASSRGTSSNQPQHF.

This clonotype was detected only once. V and J are TRBV6-1 and TRBJ1-2, with TRBD1 matching 8 bases. Germline CDR1 MNHNS, CDR2 SASEGT. The CDR3 is 13 amino acids. J lost 8 bases, V lost 6 bases, and 8 bases had no gene match. The CDR3 coding sequence is TGTGCCAGCAGCCGGACAGGGAATCGGGGCTACACCTTC. Residues: CASSRTGNRGYTF.

This clonotype occurred once. The CDR3 DNA reads TGTGCCAGCAGTGAAAGAAGGGGGGGATCTGCTCCCCTCCACTTT. Protein product: CASSERRGGSAPLHF. The rearrangement links TRBV25-1 to TRBJ1-6; TRBD1 is a possible D gene (6 bases). Trimming left V 2 bases short and J 13 bases short, with 18 bases between. The germline gives CDR1 MGHDK, CDR2 SYGVNS. The CDR3 extends over 15 amino acids.

A few counts support this clonotype. This chain links TRBV5-1 with TRBJ2-1, with TRBD2 identical over 8 bases. The CDR3 is 15 residues long. The trim removed 7 bases at V and 0 bases at J, leaving 6 bases unmatched. The germline CDR1 and CDR2 sequences are SGHRS and YFSETQ. This CDR3 is CASGREGSSYNEQFF. DNA of the CDR3: TGCGCCAGCGGCCGGGAGGGGAGCTCCTACAATGAGCAGTTCTTC.

The chain is built from TRBV6-1 and TRBJ2-7, with D unclear. Deletions cut 3 bases from V and 1 base from J, with 7 bases between. CDR1 and CDR2 (germline): MNHNS, SASEGT. The CDR3 extends over 13 amino acids. The CDR3 DNA sequence: TGTGCCAGCAGTGACAGGCTTTCCTACGAGCAGTACTTC. Translated, it gives CASSDRLSYEQYF.

The V call is TRBV28, the J call TRBJ1-2; perhaps TRBD1 as D (5 bases). Germline loops: CDR1 MDHEN, CDR2 SYDVKM. The CDR3 is 13 amino acids. V was cut by 6 bases and J by 8 bases, with 16 bases left in between. CDR3 protein: CASRGGTPGGYTF. As DNA, the CDR3 is TGTGCCAGCAGGGGAGGGACCCCAGGGGGCTACACCTTC.

This clonotype appeared a few times. The chain carries TRBV30 and TRBJ2-3; possibly TRBD1 for D (5 bases). In germline, CDR1 is GTSNPN, CDR2 SVGIG (reference sequence). Trimming removed 5 bases from V and 2 bases from J, with 14 bases in between. The CDR3 contains 14 residues. CDR3 loop: CAWGRQGYTDTQYF. CDR3 coding DNA: TGTGCCTGGGGACGGCAGGGATACACAGATACGCAGTATTTT. The variable domain in full, completed from reference TRBV30 and TRBJ2-3, reads SQTIHQWPATLVQPVGSPLSLECTVEGTSNPNLYWYRQAAGRGLQLLFYSVGIGQISSEVPQNLSASRPQDRQFILSSKKLLLSDSGFYLCAWGRQGYTDTQYFGPGTRLTVL.

The chain has TRBV7-9 and TRBJ2-7; perhaps TRBD2 as D (5 bases). Germline V lookup: CDR1 SEHNR, CDR2 FQNEAQ (reference sequence). The V gene lost 5 bases and the J gene lost 1 base, with 12 bases spanning the gap. This CDR3 is built from 14 residues. The CDR3 region is CASSRGPSSYEQYF. As DNA, the CDR3 is TGTGCCAGCAGCCGCGGGCCCTCGTCCTACGAGCAGTACTTC.

J is TRBJ2-5 and V is TRBV20-1, with 10 bases aligning to TRBD2. The CDR3 totals 16 residues. CDR1 DFQATT and CDR2 SNEGSKA come from the germline V gene (reference sequence). After removal of 6 bases from V and 4 bases from J, the junction contained 14 bases not matched to a gene. CDR3 coding DNA: TGCAGTGCGAGGCGGCTAGCGGGAGTAGGGCGAGAGACCCAGTACTTC. Translated, it gives CSARRLAGVGRETQYF.

V is TRBV6-1 and J is TRBJ1-5, with D perhaps matching TRBD1 (6 bases). Per germline, CDR1 MNHNS and CDR2 SASEGT. The CDR3 has 16 amino acids. V gave up 7 bases and J gave up 0 bases, with 16 bases separating them. The CDR3: CASIPGTYYSNQPQHF. CDR3 nucleotide sequence: TGTGCCAGCATCCCCGGGACATACTATAGCAATCAGCCCCAGCATTTT.

The genes are TRBV7-3 and TRBJ2-5; 9 bases align to TRBD1. CDR3 length equals 15 residues. V lost 5 bases, J lost 5 bases, and 9 bases stayed unmatched. The V gene's germline CDR1 is SGHTA and CDR2 FQGTGA. CDR3 residues: CASSLSGTGSETQYF. The CDR3, as DNA: TGTGCCAGCAGCCTATCAGGGACAGGGTCTGAGACCCAGTACTTC.

This clonotype appeared a few times. This sequence joins TRBV7-3 and TRBJ2-3; no clear D. The germline gives CDR1 SGHTA, CDR2 FQGTGA. Trimming left V 5 bases short and J 2 bases short, with 14 bases between. The CDR3 runs to 15 residues. CDR3 in amino acids: CASSPSPIPTDTQYF. Written as DNA, the CDR3 is TGTGCCAGCAGCCCGTCTCCGATTCCCACAGATACGCAGTATTTT.

The J gene is TRBJ1-2, the V gene TRBV2, with D tentatively TRBD1 (5 bases). The CDR3 contains 12 residues. The germline V gene has CDR1 SNHLY and CDR2 FYNNEI. V was clipped by 5 bases and J by 4 bases, with 8 bases between them. CDR3 region: CASSRQTYGYTF. In DNA form, the CDR3 reads TGTGCCAGCAGTAGACAGACCTATGGCTACACCTTC.

The genes are TRBV6-2 or TRBV6-3 and TRBJ1-1, with unresolved D. V lost 6 bases to trimming and J lost 4 bases, with 18 bases between them. CDR1 and CDR2 from the germline V gene are MNHEY and SVGEGT. This CDR3 has 15 residues. The CDR3 is CASSQQLGAATEAFF. Here the CDR3 DNA reads TGTGCCAGCAGCCAACAGTTGGGAGCCGCCACTGAAGCTTTCTTT.

This chain connects TRBV15 to TRBJ1-5; 8 positions agree with TRBD1. Germline-derived CDR1 and CDR2 are LNHNV and YYDKDF (reference sequence). The CDR3 has 14 amino acids. Losses at the gene ends were 4 bases for V and 4 bases for J; bases not matched to a gene: 3. The CDR3 DNA reads as TGTGCCACCAGCACCCGACAGGGGAATCAGCCCCAGCATTTT. Protein sequence: CATSTRQGNQPQHF.

This clonotype was found once. The V and J genes are TRBV20-1 and TRBJ1-5; 8 bases line up with TRBD2. Near its end, the DNA agrees better with TRBJ2-3, so the J call may be wrong. Looked up from germline, CDR1 is DFQATT and CDR2 is SNEGSKA (reference sequence). The CDR3 is 11 amino acids. The CDR3 DNA is TGCAGTGCCGGGAGGGTTCAGCCCCAGTATTTT. This sequence encodes CSAGRVQPQYF.

CDR3 DNA: TGCAGTGCTAGACCCCCTAGCGGGAGGGCCCTCGAGCAGTACTTC. Its translation: CSARPPSGRALEQYF. The J gene is TRBJ2-7, the V gene TRBV20-1; 12 bases map to TRBD2. This CDR3 has 15 residues. CDR1 and CDR2 (germline): DFQATT, SNEGSKA (reference sequence). V was clipped by 2 bases and J by 6 bases; unmatched bases: 8.

V usage is TRBV6-2 or TRBV6-3 and J usage is TRBJ2-2; TRBD2 agrees at 13 bases. Trimming removed 6 bases from V and 5 bases from J; junction bases left unmatched: 12. The CDR3 consists of 18 residues. Per the germline V gene, CDR1 is MNHEY and CDR2 is SVGEGT. CDR3: CASSLYWTSGRGTGELFF. The CDR3 bases are TGTGCCAGCAGCCTTTACTGGACTAGCGGGAGAGGGACCGGGGAGCTGTTTTTT.

The chain employs TRBV2 and TRBJ2-2; 8 nucleotides agree with TRBD1. CDR1 is SNHLY, CDR2 FYNNEI, per germline. V gave up 3 bases and J gave up 5 bases; unmatched junction bases: 5. The CDR3 totals 15 residues. CDR3: CASSDRGLGTGELFF. CDR3 bases: TGTGCCAGCAGTGACAGGGGGCTAGGGACCGGGGAGCTGTTTTTT.

The rearrangement links TRBV18 to TRBJ1-2; D remains ambiguous. CDR3 length: 15 amino acids. Germline lookup yields CDR1 KGHSH and CDR2 LQKENI. V was pared by 3 bases and J by 0 bases, with 11 bases between. The CDR3 DNA reads TGTGCCAGCTCACCCTCTCAAGTAGCTAACTATGGCTACACCTTC. Encoded protein: CASSPSQVANYGYTF. Full variable domain (outside the CDR3, taken from reference TRBV18 and TRBJ1-2): NAGVMQNPRHLVRRRGQEARLRCSPMKGHSHVYWYRQLPEEGLKFMVYLQKENIIDESGMPKERFSAEFPKEGPSILRIQQVVRGDSAAYFCASSPSQVANYGYTFGSGTRLTVV.

The J gene is TRBJ2-3, the V gene TRBV10-1; the match to TRBD1 covers 7 bases. After removal of 8 bases from V and 0 bases from J, the junction contained 8 bases not matched to a gene. The CDR3 totals 15 residues. CDR1 and CDR2 from the germline V gene are WNHNN and SYGVQD (reference sequence). The CDR3 DNA is TGCGCCAGCTGCCGACAGGGATCTAGCACAGATACGCAGTATTTT. Translation gives CASCRQGSSTDTQYF.

The gene calls are TRBV20-1 and TRBJ1-2; D is uncertain. CDR3 length equals 14 residues. Germline lookup yields CDR1 DFQATT and CDR2 SNEGSKA (reference sequence). The ends were cut back, 6 bases at V and 6 bases at J, with 20 bases in the middle. DNA for the CDR3: TGCAGTGCCGGCGCGGCAGGAGGGTGGGATGGCTACACCTTC. Its protein is CSAGAAGGWDGYTF.

This clonotype is a singleton in its sample. The V and J genes are TRBV15 and TRBJ2-5; no clear D gene. Germline CDR1 reads LNHNV; CDR2 reads YYDKDF (reference sequence). CDR3 length: 12 amino acids. The V end was cut by 6 bases, the J end by 3 bases, with 8 bases between. The CDR3 region is CATRRQEETQYF. CDR3 in DNA: TGTGCCACCAGGAGGCAGGAAGAGACCCAGTACTTC.

This chain connects TRBV29-1 to TRBJ2-3, with TRBD1 identical over 7 bases. The germline gives CDR1 SQVTM, CDR2 ANQGSEA. V lost 6 bases and J lost 2; bases outside the gene matches: 8. CDR3 length equals 14 residues. The CDR3 reads CSVTPGQFTDTQYF. CDR3 bases: TGCAGCGTCACCCCGGGACAGTTCACAGATACGCAGTATTTT.